This TCR beta chain is drawn from a study of CD8+CD57+ T cells in acquired aplastic anemia. Study as a whole: Sorted CD4+ and CD8+ cells gave a mean 3.2 ug DNA, range roughly 0.19 to 27.4 ug. Overall study results and limits: There were roughly 30 CD8+ CDR3 sequences that occurred in both patients and controls.

Genomic DNA, the template, was used for profiling of the TCR beta VDJ and CDR3. TCRdb independently ran MiXCR on the reads; one entry per CDR3 protein. The table lists around 170,000 distinct CDR3 sequences, approximately 50% of them singletons, with 8.5% to 10% in the top ten. This clonotype was observed at least ten times. Antigen specificity is unknown. Patients who underwent sequencing had shown CD8+CD57+ cell expansion by flow cytometry. None of the patients had been given any therapy when their blood was sampled. The germline gives CDR1 SNHLY, CDR2 FYNNEI. Trimming removed 8 bases at V and 9 bases at J, with 8 bases between. The CDR3 is 10 residues long.

The sequencing sample was made of sorted CD4+, CD8+, or CD8+CD57+ T cells (not recorded which) from PBMCs. The V call is TRBV2, the J call TRBJ2-1, with D hard to call. This sequence was found in a human donor with aplastic anemia. The CDR3 DNA reads TGTGCCAGCGTCCGGGTTGAGCAGTTCTTC. Encoded protein: CASVRVEQFF.